The 9 T cell receptor beta chains listed next were all sequenced from one sample in a study of blood T cell repertoires in COVID-19. The table came from immunoSEQ multiplex PCR; TCRdb's copy has only in-frame clones and leaves some out. This table holds 250,000 to 350,000 clones, about 81% found once. Sequencing was carried out using peripheral blood. These TCRs come from a human donor with COVID-19, enrolled during active disease. The donor label of this sample is uncertain.

This sequence joins TRBV5-6 and TRBJ1-4; possible D gene TRBD1, 5 bases. Per the germline V gene, CDR1 is SGHDT and CDR2 is YYEEEE. This CDR3 spans 14 amino acids. V lost 5 bases and J 2 bases, leaving 10 bases between the germline ends. The CDR3 is CASSPGVTNEKLFF. CDR3 nucleotides: TGTGCCAGCAGTCCGGGGGTTACTAATGAAAAACTGTTTTTT. The full variable domain, with the rest looked up from reference TRBV5-6 and TRBJ1-4, is DAGVTQSPTHLIKTRGQQVTLRCSPKSGHDTVSWYQQALGQGPQFIFQYYEEEERQRGNFPDRFSGHQFPNYSSELNVNALLLGDSALYLCASSPGVTNEKLFFGSGTQLSVL.

The rearrangement uses TRBV18 and TRBJ2-3, with TRBD2 matching 11 bases. Germline V gives CDR1 KGHSH, CDR2 LQKENI. This CDR3 has 16 amino acids. The V and J ends lost 3 bases and 4 bases, in that order; junction bases with no gene match: 6. The DNA for the CDR3 is TGTGCCAGCTCACCGCTAGCGGGAGGCGAGTCAGATACGCAGTATTTT. The encoded protein is CASSPLAGGESDTQYF.

The chain has TRBV3-1 (or the pseudogene TRBV3-2) and TRBJ2-5; maybe TRBD1 (6 bases). Per germline, CDR1 LGHDT and CDR2 YNNKEL (reference sequence). V lost 8 bases, J lost 3 bases, and 10 bases lay in between. The CDR3 runs 12 residues. This chain's CDR3 is CASSPGEETQYF. CDR3 in DNA: TGTGCCAGCTCTCCAGGGGAAGAGACCCAGTACTTC.

The chain joins TRBV5-1 to TRBJ2-3; no firm D call. Trimming took off 0 bases at V and 1 base at J, with 6 bases between the two ends. This CDR3 is 14 amino acids long. Germline V gene lookup returns CDR1 SGHRS and CDR2 YFSETQ. CDR3: CASSLDGGTDTQYF. The CDR3 nucleotides are TGCGCCAGCAGCTTGGACGGAGGCACAGATACGCAGTATTTT.

J is TRBJ2-7 and V is TRBV7-8; 14 nucleotides match TRBD2. This CDR3 is 15 amino acids long. Germline-derived CDR1 and CDR2 are SGHVS and FQNEAQ. V shed 1 base and J 4 bases; nucleotides not matched to a gene: 0. The DNA for the CDR3 is TGTGCCAGCAGCTTAGGACTAGCGGGAGGGTACGAGCAGTACTTC. Amino acids: CASSLGLAGGYEQYF.

This clone was observed once. This rearrangement joins TRBV7-3 to TRBJ2-1; D perhaps matches TRBD2 (6 bases). The CDR3 covers 15 residues. Per the germline V gene, CDR1 is SGHTA and CDR2 is FQGTGA. The V gene lost 2 bases and the J gene lost 8 bases, with 16 bases spanning the gap. CDR3 coding DNA: TGTGCCAGCAGCTTAGAGGGCGGGATTCGGGATGAGCAGTTCTTC. It is translated as CASSLEGGIRDEQFF.

The chain joins TRBV19 to TRBJ2-2; 9 nucleotides line up with TRBD2. Per the germline V gene, CDR1 is LNHDA and CDR2 is SQIVND (reference sequence). The CDR3 has 15 residues. Trimming removed 6 bases from V and 4 bases from J; junction bases left unmatched: 6. The CDR3, as DNA: TGTGCCAGTAGATGGGGACTAGCTTCCACCGGGGAGCTGTTTTTT. Translated, it gives CASRWGLASTGELFF.

The genes are TRBV27 and TRBJ1-2; 9 bases align to TRBD1. With 2 bases clipped from V and 10 bases from J, the junction kept 8 bases outside the gene matches. The CDR3 has 14 amino acids. The germline V gene encodes CDR1 MNHEY and CDR2 SMNVEV (reference sequence). The CDR3 protein is CASSLAGTGRIYTF. CDR3 sequence (DNA): TGTGCCAGCAGTTTAGCGGGGACAGGGAGGATCTACACCTTC.

The rearrangement links TRBV19 to TRBJ1-4; D is uncertain. V was trimmed by 8 bases and J by 5 bases, leaving 12 bases between them. The CDR3 is made up of 13 amino acids. Per germline, CDR1 LNHDA and CDR2 SQIVND (reference sequence). In DNA, the CDR3 is TGTGCCAGTTCGACTAATCTCAATGAAAAACTGTTTTTT. Translated: CASSTNLNEKLFF. The whole variable domain, remainder taken from reference TRBV19 and TRBJ1-4, is DGGITQSPKYLFRKEGQNVTLSCEQNLNHDAMYWYRQDPGQGLRLIYYSQIVNDFQKGDIAEGYSVSREKKESFPLTVTSAQKNPTAFYLCASSTNLNEKLFFGSGTQLSVL.